This TCR beta chain was found in a study of T cell responses to AZD1222 COVID-19 vaccine. Study overall: Second doses at about 4 or about 12 weeks were pooled.

Whole-study findings and limits: Spike-wide coverage was observed for vaccine-associated CD4 TCRs, with dominant responses at 160-218 and 743-854. Donors were chiefly white British, with a greater number of females, and clonal diversity was perhaps underestimated. Seropositivity was recorded at baseline in only six AZD1222 recipients.

Trimming at V came to 10 bases and at J to 4 bases, leaving 20 bases not matched to a gene. Looked up from germline, CDR1 is SEHNR and CDR2 is FQNEAQ (reference sequence). The CDR3 runs to 17 residues. Concerning this clone itself: No antigen is known for it.

TCRdb's copy holds only in-frame clones and misses some; the assay was immunoSEQ multiplex PCR. The sample has some 150,000 clones; over 90% are singletons. The chain couples TRBV7-9 to TRBJ1-2; TRBD1 matches 8 bases. The sample here was peripheral blood, taken on day 0 of AZD1222 vaccination. The TCR was taken from an adult in good health. CDR3 bases: TGTGCCATCCACCCCGGGAAGATCCAGGGGGCCGTCTATGGCTACACCTTC. Translation: CAIHPGKIQGAVYGYTF.